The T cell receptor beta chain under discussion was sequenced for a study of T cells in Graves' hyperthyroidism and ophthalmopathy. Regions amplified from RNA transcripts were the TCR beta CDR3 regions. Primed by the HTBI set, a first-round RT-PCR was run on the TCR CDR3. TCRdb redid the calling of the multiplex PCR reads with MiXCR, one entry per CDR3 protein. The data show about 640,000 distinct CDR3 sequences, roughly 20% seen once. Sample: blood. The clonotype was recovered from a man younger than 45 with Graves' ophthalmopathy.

DNA of the CDR3: TGCAGTGCTAGAGATCGGCTCGTTGGCACCGGGGAGCTGTTTTTT. Translation: CSARDRLVGTGELFF. The genes are TRBV20-1 and TRBJ2-2; D is uncertain. Germline-derived CDR1 and CDR2 are DFQATT and SNEGSKA (reference sequence). Trimming shortened V by 0 bases and J by 4 bases, and 12 bases separated the two germline ends. This CDR3 has 15 residues.